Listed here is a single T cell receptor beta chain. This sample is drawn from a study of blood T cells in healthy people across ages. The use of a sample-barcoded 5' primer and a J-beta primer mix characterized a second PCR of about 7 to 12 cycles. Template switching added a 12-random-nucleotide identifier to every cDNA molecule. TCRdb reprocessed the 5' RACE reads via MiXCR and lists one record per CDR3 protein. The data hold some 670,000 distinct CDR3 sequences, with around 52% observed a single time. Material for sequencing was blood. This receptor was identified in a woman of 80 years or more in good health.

The CDR3 protein is CASSLASAGGYTF. In DNA form, the CDR3 reads TGTGCCAGCAGCTTAGCGTCTGCTGGTGGCTACACCTTC. The rearrangement uses TRBV7-9 and TRBJ1-2; D is unclear. The CDR3 extends over 13 amino acids. Germline CDR1 is SEHNR and CDR2 is FQNEAQ (reference sequence). V gave up 0 bases and J gave up 7 bases, with 9 bases separating them. Supplemented by reference TRBV7-9 and TRBJ1-2, the full variable domain reads DTGVSQNPRHKITKRGQNVTFRCDPISEHNRLYWYRQTLGQGPEFLTYFQNEAQLEKSRLLSDRFSAERPKGSFSTLEIQRTEQGDSAMYLCASSLASAGGYTFGSGTRLTVV.